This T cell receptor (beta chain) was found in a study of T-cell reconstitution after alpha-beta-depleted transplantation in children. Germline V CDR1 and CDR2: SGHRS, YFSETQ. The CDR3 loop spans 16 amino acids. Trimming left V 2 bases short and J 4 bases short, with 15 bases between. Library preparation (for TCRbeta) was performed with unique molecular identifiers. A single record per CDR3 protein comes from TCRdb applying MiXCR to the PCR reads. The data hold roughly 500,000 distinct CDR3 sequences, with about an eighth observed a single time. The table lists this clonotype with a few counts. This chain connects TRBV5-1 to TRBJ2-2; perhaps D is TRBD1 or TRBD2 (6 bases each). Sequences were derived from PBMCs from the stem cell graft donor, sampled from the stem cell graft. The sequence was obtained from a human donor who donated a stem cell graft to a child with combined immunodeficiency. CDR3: CASSFSGDSSTGELFF. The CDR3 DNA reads TGCGCCAGCAGCTTTTCAGGGGACTCAAGCACCGGGGAGCTGTTTTTT. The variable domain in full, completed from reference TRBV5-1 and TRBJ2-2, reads KAGVTQTPRYLIKTRGQQVTLSCSPISGHRSVSWYQQTPGQGLQFLFEYFSETQRNKGNFPGRFSGRQFSNSRSEMNVSTLELGDSALYLCASSFSGDSSTGELFFGEGSRLTVL.